Listed here are 19 T cell receptor beta chains from one sample, sequenced in a study of blood T cell repertoires in COVID-19. Profiled with immunoSEQ multiplex PCR; TCRdb holds only in-frame clones, not every one. The sample shows fewer than 500,000 clones, roughly 88% of them seen only once. Specimen: peripheral blood. The receptors originated from a young woman with active or convalescent COVID-19.

V gene TRBV15 combines with J gene TRBJ1-5; possible D gene TRBD1, 6 bases. V was trimmed by 2 bases and J by 0 bases, leaving 11 bases between them. The CDR3 loop spans 16 amino acids. Germline V CDR1 and CDR2: LNHNV, YYDKDF (reference sequence). DNA of the CDR3: TGTGCCACCAGCAGACGTGGACAGATTAGCAATCAGCCCCAGCATTTT. This encodes CATSRRGQISNQPQHF. The full variable domain, its missing parts supplied by reference TRBV15 and TRBJ1-5, is DAMVIQNPRYQVTQFGKPVTLSCSQTLNHNVMYWYQQKSSQAPKLLFHYYDKDFNNEADTPDNFQSRRPNTSFCFLDIRSPGLGDTAMYLCATSRRGQISNQPQHFGDGTRLSIL.

The CDR3 sequence: CSIIIQGNEQFF. CDR3 bases: TGCAGCATAATAATCCAGGGAAATGAGCAGTTCTTC. The chain uses TRBV29-1 and TRBJ2-1, with D perhaps matching TRBD1 (5 bases). The CDR3 has 12 amino acids. Trimming took 8 bases from V and 7 from J, leaving 15 bases between them. The germline CDR1 and CDR2 sequences are SQVTM and ANQGSEA.

This chain links TRBV25-1 with TRBJ2-5, with 9 bases identical to TRBD2. The CDR3 is 15 amino acids. The V gene end was trimmed by 5 bases and the J gene end by 3 bases; junction bases not matched to a gene: 7. CDR1 and CDR2 (germline): MGHDK, SYGVNS. The CDR3 loop reads CASSLAGTQKETQYF. As DNA, the CDR3 is TGTGCCAGCAGTCTAGCGGGGACCCAGAAAGAGACCCAGTACTTC.

The genes are TRBV13 and TRBJ2-5; weak D call: TRBD1 (5 bases). From germline, CDR1 is PRHDT and CDR2 FYEKMQ (reference sequence). The CDR3 totals 17 residues. The germline V and J ends were trimmed by 2 bases and 3 bases, with 19 bases remaining between them. CDR3 in amino acids: CASSLTFSGPNEETQYF. As DNA, the CDR3 is TGTGCCAGCAGCTTAACATTCTCAGGGCCCAACGAAGAGACCCAGTACTTC.

J is TRBJ2-2 and V is TRBV7-9, with 10 bases that match TRBD2. CDR1 is SEHNR, CDR2 FQNEAQ, per germline (reference sequence). The CDR3 runs 15 residues. Trimming at V came to 5 bases and at J to 5 bases, leaving 5 bases not matched to a gene. The chain's CDR3 is CASSAEGLATGELFF. As DNA, the CDR3 is TGTGCCAGCAGCGCTGAGGGACTAGCGACCGGGGAGCTGTTTTTT.

The rearrangement links TRBV5-6 to TRBJ2-2; D is possibly TRBD2 (5 bases). Trimming removed 6 bases at V and 5 bases at J, with 11 bases between. CDR1 is SGHDT, CDR2 YYEEEE, per germline. The CDR3 has 13 residues. The CDR3, as DNA: TGTGCCAGCAACCTACTAGGGACCGGGGAGCTGTTTTTT. Translating gives CASNLLGTGELFF.

V is TRBV19 and J is TRBJ1-2; TRBD1 aligns across 7 bases. CDR3 size: 14 residues. After removal of 6 bases from V and 4 bases from J, the junction contained 8 bases not matched to a gene. The germline V gene encodes CDR1 LNHDA and CDR2 SQIVND (reference sequence). The CDR3 loop reads CASRRTGESYGYTF. The DNA of the CDR3 is TGTGCCAGTAGGCGAACAGGGGAGAGCTATGGCTACACCTTC. Together with reference TRBV19 and TRBJ1-2, the CDR3 gives the full variable domain: DGGITQSPKYLFRKEGQNVTLSCEQNLNHDAMYWYRQDPGQGLRLIYYSQIVNDFQKGDIAEGYSVSREKKESFPLTVTSAQKNPTAFYLCASRRTGESYGYTFGSGTRLTVV.

This chain joins TRBV11-2 and TRBJ2-7; 8 bases map to TRBD1. The germline V gene encodes CDR1 SGHAT and CDR2 FQNNGV. V trimming: 1 base; J trimming: 5 bases; junction bases outside the gene matches: 16. The CDR3 length is 18 residues. CDR3 amino acids: CASSLGVRAGGSGDEQYF. CDR3 nucleotides: TGTGCCAGCAGCTTAGGAGTGAGGGCAGGGGGCTCCGGGGACGAGCAGTACTTC.

CDR3 sequence reads: CASSYGDRVVDTQYF. In DNA, the CDR3 is TGTGCCAGCAGTTACGGGGACAGGGTAGTGGATACGCAGTATTTT. The chain has TRBV6-2 or TRBV6-3 and TRBJ2-3; 9 bases agree with TRBD1. CDR3 length: 15 amino acids. Germline V gene sequence: CDR1 MNHEY, CDR2 SVGEGT. Germline trimming cut 2 bases from V and 6 bases from J; bases unmatched to any gene: 6.

This chain links TRBV5-1 with TRBJ2-5; the match to TRBD2 covers 9 bases. The CDR3 has 15 amino acids. V shed 0 bases, J shed 5 bases, and the junction held 5 bases outside the gene matches. The germline gives CDR1 SGHRS, CDR2 YFSETQ. The CDR3 loop is CASSLESGGWETQYF. The DNA of the CDR3 is TGCGCCAGCAGCTTGGAAAGCGGGGGGTGGGAGACCCAGTACTTC.

The V call is TRBV29-1, the J call TRBJ1-3, with D hard to call. The CDR3 totals 14 residues. V was trimmed by 0 bases and J by 0 bases, leaving 6 bases between them. Germline V gene data show CDR1 as SQVTM and CDR2 as ANQGSEA. This CDR3 reads CSVEDRSSGNTIYF. The CDR3 coding sequence is TGCAGCGTTGAAGACAGGTCCTCTGGAAACACCATATATTTT.

This sequence joins TRBV30 and TRBJ1-1; D is unclear. The CDR3 covers 11 residues. V gave up 2 bases and J gave up 7 bases, with 8 bases separating them. Germline loops: CDR1 GTSNPN, CDR2 SVGIG (reference sequence). This CDR3 is CAWSSRGEAFF. The CDR3 nucleotides are TGTGCCTGGAGTAGCCGCGGTGAAGCTTTCTTT.

Points on this clone: The junction departs from the called germline gene at one end, perhaps through a read error. The chain combines TRBV6-2 or TRBV6-3 with TRBJ2-2, with TRBD2 identical over 9 bases. Germline lookup yields CDR1 MNHEY and CDR2 SVGEGT. This CDR3 comprises 15 residues. CDR3: CASSNSGGGARELFF. CDR3 nucleotides: TGTGCCAGCAGTAACTCAGGCGGGGGGGCCCGGGAGCTGTTTTTT.

This clone was counted once. The chain combines TRBV5-4 with TRBJ1-2, with 7 nucleotides matching TRBD1. The germline V gene has CDR1 SGHNT and CDR2 YYREEE (reference sequence). This CDR3 has 15 residues. With 3 bases clipped from V and 4 bases from J, the junction kept 9 bases outside the gene matches. This CDR3 is CASSWETGLLYGYTF. Here the CDR3 DNA reads TGTGCCAGCAGCTGGGAGACAGGGCTCCTCTATGGCTACACCTTC.

This chain connects TRBV6-1 to TRBJ2-7; tentatively, D is TRBD1 (5 bases). Germline V lookup: CDR1 MNHNS, CDR2 SASEGT. Trimming cost V 3 bases and J 4 bases, with 13 bases left between them. The CDR3 spans 14 residues. CDR3 region: CASSDRPGSYEQYF. CDR3 coding DNA: TGTGCCAGCAGTGATCGTCCAGGGTCGTACGAGCAGTACTTC.

The V and J genes are TRBV5-1 and TRBJ1-5; no firm D call. Germline CDR1 is SGHRS and CDR2 is YFSETQ. V gave up 5 bases and J gave up 6 bases, with 12 bases separating them. CDR3 length equals 13 residues. The CDR3: CASSAGYGQPQHF. The DNA for the CDR3 is TGCGCCAGCAGTGCGGGGTATGGTCAGCCCCAGCATTTT.

This chain's CDR3 is CASSPSGASTDTQYF. The CDR3 coding sequence is TGCGCCAGCAGCCCTAGCGGCGCTAGCACAGATACGCAGTATTTT. V is TRBV5-1 and J is TRBJ2-3; 7 bases align to TRBD2. CDR3 length equals 15 residues. Trimming cost V 4 bases and J 0 bases; bases outside gene matches: 5. In germline, CDR1 is SGHRS, CDR2 YFSETQ. Drawing the rest from reference TRBV5-1 and TRBJ2-3, the complete variable domain is KAGVTQTPRYLIKTRGQQVTLSCSPISGHRSVSWYQQTPGQGLQFLFEYFSETQRNKGNFPGRFSGRQFSNSRSEMNVSTLELGDSALYLCASSPSGASTDTQYFGPGTRLTVL.

The gene calls are TRBV27 and TRBJ2-3; TRBD1 matches 7 bases. The CDR3 is 16 amino acids. Germline V lookup: CDR1 MNHEY, CDR2 SMNVEV (reference sequence). V was clipped by 4 bases and J by 1 base; unmatched bases: 8. CDR3 bases: TGTGCCAGCAGTTCCCGACAGGGTTGGGGCACAGATACGCAGTATTTT. As protein: CASSSRQGWGTDTQYF.

CDR3 nucleotides: TGTGCCAGCAGTTATCGACTCCCGCGGGACAATGAGCAGTTCTTC. Encoded protein: CASSYRLPRDNEQFF. The rearrangement joins TRBV6-5 to TRBJ2-1, with D maybe TRBD2 (5 bases). The length of the CDR3 is 15 residues. The germline V gene encodes CDR1 MNHEY and CDR2 SVGAGI. The V end was cut by 3 bases, the J end by 5 bases, with 14 bases between.